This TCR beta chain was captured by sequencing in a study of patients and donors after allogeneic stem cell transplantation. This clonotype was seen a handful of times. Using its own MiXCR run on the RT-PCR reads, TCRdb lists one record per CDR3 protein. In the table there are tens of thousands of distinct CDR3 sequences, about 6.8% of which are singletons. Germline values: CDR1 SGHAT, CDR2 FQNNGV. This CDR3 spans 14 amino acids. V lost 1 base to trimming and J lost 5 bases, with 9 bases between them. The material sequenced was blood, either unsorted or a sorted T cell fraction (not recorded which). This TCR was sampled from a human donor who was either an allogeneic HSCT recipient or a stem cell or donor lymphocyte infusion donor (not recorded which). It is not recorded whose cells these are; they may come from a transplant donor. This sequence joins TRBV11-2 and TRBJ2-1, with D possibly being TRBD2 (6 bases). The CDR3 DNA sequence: TGTGCCAGCAGCTTAGTCTCGGGAGACAATGAGCAGTTCTTC. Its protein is CASSLVSGDNEQFF.